The T cell receptor (beta chain) under discussion was sequenced for a study of T cell responses to AZD1222 COVID-19 vaccine (dated by TCRdb to about 2021). Describing the broader study: A total of more than 230 trial participants underwent TCR sequencing, of whom nearly 210 received two doses of AZD1222 and approximately 25 received two doses of the MenACWY control vaccine. Enrollment into the trials was organized by age into subgroups of 18-55, 56-69 and 70-plus years, and those subgroups contained roughly 150, 30 and 60 TCR-sequenced participants, respectively. Study-wide conclusions, independent of this receptor: Participants were mostly white British, with more females than males. The authors suggested clonal diversity may have been underestimated. The whole spike protein was spanned by vaccine-associated CD4 TCRs, and dominant responses were seen in regions 160-218 and 743-854. A significant rise in spike-specific TCR breadth and depth was observed after two AZD1222 doses relative to day 0 and relative to MenACWY recipients. Nearly half of unique spike-specific TCRs reportedly recognized epitopes outside regions mutated in the B.1.351 and B.1.1.7 variants. Because no samples from the day 14 peak response were available, repertoires could be characterized only after the peak T cell response. Only five or six AZD1222 recipients were SARS-CoV-2 seropositive at baseline, limiting conclusions about previously exposed vaccinees. In the small 56-69-year group, the increase in depth fell short of significance, most likely because of low power.

The germline V gene (reference sequence) specifies SGHAT as CDR1 and FQDESV as CDR2. From its cysteine to its phenylalanine, the CDR3 spans 12 amino acids. Only CDR3 DNA is held: 36 bases, read in frame from base 1. V is pared back by 5 bases and J by 10 bases, with 14 bases lying between the germline termini. The time point label, as the study defines it: about 28 days (+/-7) after the second vaccine dose. AZD1222 recipients given second doses at about 4 weeks or at about 12 weeks were pooled, since spike-specific TCR depth and breadth were not found to differ between the two schedules. Vaccinee samples were obtained from the UK trials COV001 and COV002, which included a single-blind randomized controlled phase 2/3 trial of AZD1222 (ChAdOx1 nCoV-19) in healthy adults. For TCRbeta chain sequencing, PBMC samples from trial participants were taken at day 0 and at day 28 after the second dose. The CDR3 regions of human TCRbeta chains were analyzed by immunosequencing. The authors processed their data as follows. TCRs in the repertoires were matched against a reference library of SARS-CoV-2-specific TCRs that had been generated with the MIRA antigen-specificity platform. Breadth was defined as the fraction of unique TCRs that were SARS-CoV-2-associated, and depth was defined as the fraction of total T cells that were SARS-CoV-2-associated. Using the MIRA data, each spike-specific TCR was mapped to the spike region that the TCR reacts to and placed in a CD4 or CD8 class. Log10-transformed breadth and depth values were compared by one-way ANOVA with Sidak's multiple comparisons tests. TCRdb's version of the immuneACCESS table is confined to in-frame rearrangements and falls short of the full clone set. An unresolved V gene accounts for under half of the shortfall where checked; the remainder is of unknown origin. Clone size and the V and J calls come from that table; the DNA yielded D and trimming. The sample records about 270,000 clones, almost 95% of which are singletons. The top ten clones comprise roughly 0.51% of the sample.

In regard to this clone: What antigen it recognizes has not been identified. Per-base quality was not reported, and no clone a single base away is much larger than it.

Sample: peripheral blood, taken 28 days after the second AZD1222 dose. This receptor was taken from an adult who received the AZD1222 COVID-19 vaccine. The rearrangement joined TRBV11-1 to TRBJ1-1; TRBD1 could be the D gene, as 5 bases match. The DNA sequence is given as TGTGCCAGCAGCCCGTCGGGGGTAGGAGCTTTCTTT. Translated, it reads CASSPSGVGAFF. The full variable domain, completed from the reference TRBV11-1 and TRBJ1-1 proteins outside the CDR3, reads EAEVAQSPRYKITEKSQAVAFWCDPISGHATLYWYRQILGQGPELLVQFQDESVVDDSQLPKDRFSAERLKGVDSTLKIQPAELGDSAMYLCASSPSGVGAFFGQGTRLTVV.